This passage covers 10 T cell receptor beta chains from one sample sequenced in a study of T cell clonotyping in hematopoietic cell transplantation. Sequencing was performed with immunoSEQ multiplex PCR; in TCRdb, only in-frame clones are kept and a portion is missing. This sample yields roughly 18,000 clones, of which roughly 82% are seen a single time; under 10% belongs to the top ten. Time point noted: recipient sample about 28 days before transplant, after cytoreduction. The sequenced sample was peripheral blood mononuclear cells, obtained before stem cell transplant. The receptors derive from a man in his fifties or sixties with acute myeloid leukemia. Some clones in this sample may be carry-over from other donors' samples.

V gene TRBV7-2 combines with J gene TRBJ1-4, with D perhaps TRBD1 (5 bases). Trimming removed 5 bases at V and 0 bases at J, with 16 bases between. In germline, CDR1 is SGHTA, CDR2 FQGNSA. The CDR3 runs to 17 residues. The CDR3: CASSPSDGTSTNEKLFF. CDR3 nucleotide sequence: TGTGCCAGCAGCCCGAGTGACGGGACCTCAACTAATGAAAAACTGTTTTTT.

This clone was found once. The genes are TRBV15 and TRBJ2-7; D ambiguous. V was cut by 1 base and J by 4 bases, with 11 bases left in between. The CDR3 covers 14 residues. Germline V gene sequence: CDR1 LNHNV, CDR2 YYDKDF (reference sequence). The CDR3 here is CATSRAGRPYEQYF. CDR3 nucleotides: TGTGCCACCAGCAGAGCCGGCAGACCTTACGAGCAGTACTTC.

The J gene is TRBJ2-5, the V gene TRBV7-2; the match to TRBD2 covers 8 bases. Germline loops: CDR1 SGHTA, CDR2 FQGNSA. The V and J ends lost 7 bases and 5 bases, in that order; junction bases with no gene match: 12. There are 15 residues in the CDR3. Written as DNA, the CDR3 is TGTGCCAGCACCGACTGGCGGGGGGCCGGGGAGACCCAGTACTTC. As protein: CASTDWRGAGETQYF.

The V gene is TRBV2, the J gene TRBJ2-1, with D hard to call. Germline V gene data show CDR1 as SNHLY and CDR2 as FYNNEI. The CDR3 is 11 amino acids. Trimming removed 5 bases from V and 7 bases from J, with 6 bases in between. The CDR3 region has the DNA TGTGCCAGCAGTAAGGGTAATGAGCAGTTCTTC. Amino acids: CASSKGNEQFF.

This chain links TRBV27 with TRBJ1-5; D is ambiguous. The CDR3 is 15 residues long. Looked up from germline, CDR1 is MNHEY and CDR2 is SMNVEV (reference sequence). The V and J ends lost 0 bases and 0 bases respectively, with 6 bases between them. CDR3 nucleotide sequence: TGTGCCAGCAGTTTATCGGTCGGTAGCAATCAGCCCCAGCATTTT. Its translation: CASSLSVGSNQPQHF.

CDR3 sequence (DNA): TGTGCCAGCAGCTTAGAAGGCAGCTCCGAGCAGTACTTC. Encoded protein: CASSLEGSSEQYF. This sequence joins TRBV13 and TRBJ2-7; D unclear. The CDR3 is 13 residues long. From germline, CDR1 is PRHDT and CDR2 FYEKMQ (reference sequence). Trimming shortened V by 1 base and J by 6 bases, and 10 bases separated the two germline ends. The full variable domain, with the rest looked up from reference TRBV13 and TRBJ2-7, is AAGVIQSPRHLIKEKRETATLKCYPIPRHDTVYWYQQGPGQDPQFLISFYEKMQSDKGSIPDRFSAQQFSDYHSELNMSSLELGDSALYFCASSLEGSSEQYFGPGTRLTVT.

V and J are TRBV5-1 and TRBJ1-1; no definite D call. V was clipped by 4 bases and J by 4 bases, with 11 bases between them. Germline CDR1 reads SGHRS; CDR2 reads YFSETQ. This CDR3 spans 13 amino acids. The CDR3 protein is CASSPLEGTEAFF. The CDR3 nucleotides read TGCGCCAGCAGCCCATTAGAGGGCACTGAAGCTTTCTTT.

The chain has TRBV7-7 and TRBJ2-5; 7 bases are a match to TRBD1. V lost 5 bases to trimming and J lost 1 base; unmatched junction nucleotides: 4. The CDR3 is made up of 14 amino acids. Germline-derived CDR1 and CDR2 are SSHAT and FNYEAQ (reference sequence). The CDR3 sequence is CASSPGQVQETQYF. The DNA for the CDR3 is TGTGCCAGCAGCCCCGGACAGGTCCAAGAGACCCAGTACTTC.

The chain recombines TRBV28 with TRBJ1-6, with TRBD1 as a possible D gene (5 bases). Between the trimmed V and J ends, which lost 5 bases and 8 bases, there was a span of 16 bases. Per the germline V gene, CDR1 is MDHEN and CDR2 is SYDVKM. The CDR3 contains 15 residues. DNA of the CDR3: TGTGCCAGCAGTCCAGACGGGACGTATCATTCACCCCTCCACTTT. This codes for CASSPDGTYHSPLHF. Complete variable domain (other parts from reference TRBV28 and TRBJ1-6): DVKVTQSSRYLVKRTGEKVFLECVQDMDHENMFWYRQDPGLGLRLIYFSYDVKMKEKGDIPEGYSVSREKKERFSLILESASTNQTSMYLCASSPDGTYHSPLHFGNGTRLTVT.

The chain has TRBV19 and TRBJ1-6; TRBD1 is a possible D gene (5 bases). The germline V gene has CDR1 LNHDA and CDR2 SQIVND (reference sequence). CDR3 length equals 14 residues. V lost 7 bases and J 7 bases, leaving 14 bases between the germline ends. DNA of the CDR3: TGTGCCAGTACCTTCAGGGAGTCCAATTCACCCCTCCACTTT. Its translation: CASTFRESNSPLHF.